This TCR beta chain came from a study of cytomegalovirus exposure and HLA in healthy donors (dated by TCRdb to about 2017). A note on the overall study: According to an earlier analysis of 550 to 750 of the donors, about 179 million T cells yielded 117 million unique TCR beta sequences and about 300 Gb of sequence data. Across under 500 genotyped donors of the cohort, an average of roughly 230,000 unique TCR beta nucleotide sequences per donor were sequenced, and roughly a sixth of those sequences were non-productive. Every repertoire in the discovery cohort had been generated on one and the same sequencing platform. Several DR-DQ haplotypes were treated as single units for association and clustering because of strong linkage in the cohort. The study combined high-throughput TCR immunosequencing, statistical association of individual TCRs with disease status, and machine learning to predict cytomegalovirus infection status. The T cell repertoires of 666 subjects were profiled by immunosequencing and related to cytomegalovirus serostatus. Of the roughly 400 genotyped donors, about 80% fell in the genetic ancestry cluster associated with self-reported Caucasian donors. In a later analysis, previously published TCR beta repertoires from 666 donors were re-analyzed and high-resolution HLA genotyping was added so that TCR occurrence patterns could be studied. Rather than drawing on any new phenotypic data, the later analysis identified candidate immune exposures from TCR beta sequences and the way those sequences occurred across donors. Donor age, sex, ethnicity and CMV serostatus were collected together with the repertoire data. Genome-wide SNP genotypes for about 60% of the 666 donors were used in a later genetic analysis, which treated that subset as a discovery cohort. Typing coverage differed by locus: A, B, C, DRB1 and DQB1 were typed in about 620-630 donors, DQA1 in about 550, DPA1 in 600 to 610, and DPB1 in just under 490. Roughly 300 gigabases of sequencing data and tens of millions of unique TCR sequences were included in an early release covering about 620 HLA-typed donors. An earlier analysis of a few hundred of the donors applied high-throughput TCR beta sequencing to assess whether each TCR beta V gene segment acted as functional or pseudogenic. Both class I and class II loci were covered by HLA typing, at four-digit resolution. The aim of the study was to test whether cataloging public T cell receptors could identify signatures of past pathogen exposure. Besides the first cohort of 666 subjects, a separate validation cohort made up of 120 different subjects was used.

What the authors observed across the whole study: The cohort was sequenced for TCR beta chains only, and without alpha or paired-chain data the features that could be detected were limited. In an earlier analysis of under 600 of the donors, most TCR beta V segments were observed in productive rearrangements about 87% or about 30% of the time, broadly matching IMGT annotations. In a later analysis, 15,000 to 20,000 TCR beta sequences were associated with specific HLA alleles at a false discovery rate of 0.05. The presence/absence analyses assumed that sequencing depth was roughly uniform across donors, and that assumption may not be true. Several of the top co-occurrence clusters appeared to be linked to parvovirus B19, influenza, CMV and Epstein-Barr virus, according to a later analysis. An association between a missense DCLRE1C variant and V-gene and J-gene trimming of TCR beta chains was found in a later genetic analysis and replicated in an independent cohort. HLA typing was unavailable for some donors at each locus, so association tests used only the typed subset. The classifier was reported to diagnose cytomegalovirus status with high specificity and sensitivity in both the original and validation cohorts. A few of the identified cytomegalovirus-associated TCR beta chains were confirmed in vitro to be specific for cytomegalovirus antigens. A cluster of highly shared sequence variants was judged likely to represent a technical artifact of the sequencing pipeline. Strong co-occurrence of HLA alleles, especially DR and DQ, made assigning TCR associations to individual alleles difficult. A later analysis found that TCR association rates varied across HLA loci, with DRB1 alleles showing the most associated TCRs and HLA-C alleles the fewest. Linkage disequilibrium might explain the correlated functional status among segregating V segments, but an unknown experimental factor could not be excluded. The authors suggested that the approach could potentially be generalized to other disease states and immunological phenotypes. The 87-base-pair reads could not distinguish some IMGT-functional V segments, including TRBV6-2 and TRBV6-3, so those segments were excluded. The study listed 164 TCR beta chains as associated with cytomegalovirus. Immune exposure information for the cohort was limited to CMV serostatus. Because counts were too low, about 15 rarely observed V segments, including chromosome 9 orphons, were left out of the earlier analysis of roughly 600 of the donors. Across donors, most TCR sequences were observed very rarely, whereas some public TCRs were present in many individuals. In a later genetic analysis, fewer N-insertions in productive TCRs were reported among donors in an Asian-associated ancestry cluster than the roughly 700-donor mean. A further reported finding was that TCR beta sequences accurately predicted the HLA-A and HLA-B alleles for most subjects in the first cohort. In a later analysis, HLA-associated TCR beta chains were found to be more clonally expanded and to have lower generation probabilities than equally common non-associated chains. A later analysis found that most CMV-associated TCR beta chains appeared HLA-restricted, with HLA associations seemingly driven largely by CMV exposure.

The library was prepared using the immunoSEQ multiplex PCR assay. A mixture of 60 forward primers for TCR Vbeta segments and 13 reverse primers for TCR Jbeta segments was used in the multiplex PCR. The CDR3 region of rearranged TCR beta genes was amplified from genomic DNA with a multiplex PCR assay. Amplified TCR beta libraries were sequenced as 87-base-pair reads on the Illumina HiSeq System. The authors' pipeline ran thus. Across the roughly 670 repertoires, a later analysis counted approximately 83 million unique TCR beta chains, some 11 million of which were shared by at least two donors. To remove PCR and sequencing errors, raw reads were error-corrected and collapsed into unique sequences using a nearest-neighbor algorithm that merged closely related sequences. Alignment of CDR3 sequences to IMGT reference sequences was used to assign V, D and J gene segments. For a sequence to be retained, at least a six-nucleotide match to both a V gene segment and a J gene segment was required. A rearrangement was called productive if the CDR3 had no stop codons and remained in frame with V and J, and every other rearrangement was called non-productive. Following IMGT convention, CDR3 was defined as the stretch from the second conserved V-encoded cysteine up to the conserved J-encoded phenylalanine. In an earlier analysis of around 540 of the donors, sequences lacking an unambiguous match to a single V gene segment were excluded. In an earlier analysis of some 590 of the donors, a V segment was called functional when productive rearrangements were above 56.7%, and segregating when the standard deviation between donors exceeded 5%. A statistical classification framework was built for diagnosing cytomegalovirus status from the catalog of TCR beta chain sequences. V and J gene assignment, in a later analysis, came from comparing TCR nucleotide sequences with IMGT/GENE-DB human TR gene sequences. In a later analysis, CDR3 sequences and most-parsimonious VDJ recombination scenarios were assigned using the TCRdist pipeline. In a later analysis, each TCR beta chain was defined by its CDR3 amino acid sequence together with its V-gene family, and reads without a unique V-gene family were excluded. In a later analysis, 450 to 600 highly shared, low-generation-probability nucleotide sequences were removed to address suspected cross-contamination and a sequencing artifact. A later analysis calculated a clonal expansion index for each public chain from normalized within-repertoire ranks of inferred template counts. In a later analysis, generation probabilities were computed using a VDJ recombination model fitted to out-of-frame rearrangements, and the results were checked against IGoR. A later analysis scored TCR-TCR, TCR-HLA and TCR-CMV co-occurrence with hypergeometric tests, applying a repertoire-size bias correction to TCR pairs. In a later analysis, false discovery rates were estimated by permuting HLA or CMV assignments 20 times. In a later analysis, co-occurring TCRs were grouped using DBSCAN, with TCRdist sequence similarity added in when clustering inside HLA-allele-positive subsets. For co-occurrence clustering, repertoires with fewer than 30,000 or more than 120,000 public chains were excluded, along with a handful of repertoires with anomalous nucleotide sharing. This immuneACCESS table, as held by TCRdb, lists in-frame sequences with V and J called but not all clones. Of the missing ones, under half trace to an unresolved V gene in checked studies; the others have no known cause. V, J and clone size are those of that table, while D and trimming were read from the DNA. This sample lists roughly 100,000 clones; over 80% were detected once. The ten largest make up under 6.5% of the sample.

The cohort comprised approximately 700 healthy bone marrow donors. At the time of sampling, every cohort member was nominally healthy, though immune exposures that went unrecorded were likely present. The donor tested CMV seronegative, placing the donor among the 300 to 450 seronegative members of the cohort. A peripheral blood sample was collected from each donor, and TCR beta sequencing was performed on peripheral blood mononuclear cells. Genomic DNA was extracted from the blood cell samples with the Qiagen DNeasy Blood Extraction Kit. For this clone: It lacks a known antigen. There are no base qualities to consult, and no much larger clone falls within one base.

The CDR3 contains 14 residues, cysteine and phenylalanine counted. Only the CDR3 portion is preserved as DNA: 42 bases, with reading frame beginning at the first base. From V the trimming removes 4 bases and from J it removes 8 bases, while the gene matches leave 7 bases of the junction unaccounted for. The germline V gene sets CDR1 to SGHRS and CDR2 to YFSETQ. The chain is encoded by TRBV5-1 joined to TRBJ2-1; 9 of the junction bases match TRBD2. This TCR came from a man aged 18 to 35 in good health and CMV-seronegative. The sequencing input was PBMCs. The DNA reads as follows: TGCGCCAGCAGCAGCACTAGCGGGCAGGATGAGCAGTTCTTC. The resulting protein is CASSSTSGQDEQFF. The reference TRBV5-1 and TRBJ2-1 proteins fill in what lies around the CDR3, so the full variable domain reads KAGVTQTPRYLIKTRGQQVTLSCSPISGHRSVSWYQQTPGQGLQFLFEYFSETQRNKGNFPGRFSGRQFSNSRSEMNVSTLELGDSALYLCASSSTSGQDEQFFGPGTRLTVL.